These 2 T cell receptor beta chains were sequenced from one sample in a study of cytomegalovirus exposure and HLA in healthy donors. 60 Vbeta and 13 Jbeta primers were used in PCR. This table comes from immunoSEQ multiplex PCR, and its TCRdb copy is limited to in-frame clones, with some not included. The data contain under 150,000 clones, about 80% of them singletons. The sample taken for sequencing was PBMCs. These receptors all stem from a man aged 18 to 29 in good health and CMV-seronegative.

This chain joins TRBV4-1 and TRBJ2-1; a possible D gene is TRBD2 (5 bases). CDR1 and CDR2 from the germline V gene are MGHRA and YSYEKL. V was pared by 0 bases and J by 1 base, with 22 bases between. This CDR3 has 20 residues. The CDR3 protein is CASSQDGGVRFQLSYNEQFF. The CDR3 DNA reads TGCGCCAGCAGCCAAGATGGAGGAGTCAGATTCCAATTATCCTACAATGAGCAGTTCTTC.

The gene calls are TRBV2 and TRBJ2-7, with TRBD2 matching over 8 bases. Germline CDR1 and CDR2: SNHLY and FYNNEI. V gave up 4 bases and J gave up 3 bases; unmatched junction bases: 5. The CDR3 consists of 14 residues. DNA of the CDR3: TGTGCCAGCAGTGTTAGCGGGAAGGTCTACGAGCAGTACTTC. Amino acids: CASSVSGKVYEQYF.